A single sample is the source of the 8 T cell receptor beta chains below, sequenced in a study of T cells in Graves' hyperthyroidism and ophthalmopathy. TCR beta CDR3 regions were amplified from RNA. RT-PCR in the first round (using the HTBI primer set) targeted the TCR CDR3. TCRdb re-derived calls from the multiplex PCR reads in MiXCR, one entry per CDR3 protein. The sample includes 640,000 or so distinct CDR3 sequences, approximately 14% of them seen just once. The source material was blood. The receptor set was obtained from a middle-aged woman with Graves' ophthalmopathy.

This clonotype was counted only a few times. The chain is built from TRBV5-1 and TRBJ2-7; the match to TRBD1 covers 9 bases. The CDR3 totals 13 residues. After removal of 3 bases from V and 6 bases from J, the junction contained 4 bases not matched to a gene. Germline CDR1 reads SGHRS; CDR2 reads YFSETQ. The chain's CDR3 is CASSWTGAGEQYF. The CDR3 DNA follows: TGCGCCAGCAGCTGGACAGGGGCTGGCGAGCAGTACTTC.

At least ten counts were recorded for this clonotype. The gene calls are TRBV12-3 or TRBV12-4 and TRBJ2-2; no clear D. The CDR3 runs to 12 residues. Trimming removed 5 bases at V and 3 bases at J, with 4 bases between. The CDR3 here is CASSPDTGELFF. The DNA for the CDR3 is TGTGCCAGCAGTCCGGACACCGGGGAGCTGTTTTTT.

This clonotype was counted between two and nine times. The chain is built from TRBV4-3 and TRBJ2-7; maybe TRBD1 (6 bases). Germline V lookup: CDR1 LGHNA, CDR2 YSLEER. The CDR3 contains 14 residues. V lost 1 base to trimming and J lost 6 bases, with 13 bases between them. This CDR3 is CASSQGTGLGEQYF. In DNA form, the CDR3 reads TGCGCCAGCAGCCAAGGTACAGGGTTAGGCGAGCAGTACTTC.

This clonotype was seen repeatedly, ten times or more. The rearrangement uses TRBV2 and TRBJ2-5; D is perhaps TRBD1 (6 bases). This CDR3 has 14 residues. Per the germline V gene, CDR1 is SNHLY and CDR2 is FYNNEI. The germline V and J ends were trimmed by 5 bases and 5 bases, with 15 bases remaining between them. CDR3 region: CASSQQGPGETQYF. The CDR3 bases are TGTGCCAGCAGTCAACAGGGCCCTGGGGAGACCCAGTACTTC. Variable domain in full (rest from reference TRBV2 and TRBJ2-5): EPEVTQTPSHQVTQMGQEVILRCVPISNHLYFYWYRQILGQKVEFLVSFYNNEISEKSEIFDDQFSVERPDGSNFTLKIRSTKLEDSAMYFCASSQQGPGETQYFGPGTRLLVL.

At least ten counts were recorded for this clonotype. The chain's CDR3 is CASTLVNRVGHRQPQHF. The CDR3 bases are TGTGCCAGCACGCTAGTAAACAGGGTGGGTCATCGACAGCCCCAGCATTTT. The V and J genes are TRBV28 and TRBJ1-5; D is perhaps TRBD1 (6 bases). Per the germline V gene, CDR1 is MDHEN and CDR2 is SYDVKM. V was clipped by 7 bases and J by 7 bases, with 26 bases between them. CDR3 length equals 17 residues.

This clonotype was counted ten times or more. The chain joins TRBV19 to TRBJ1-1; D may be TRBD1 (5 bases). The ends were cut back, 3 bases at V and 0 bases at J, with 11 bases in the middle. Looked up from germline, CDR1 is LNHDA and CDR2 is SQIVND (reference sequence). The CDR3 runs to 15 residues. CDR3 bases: TGTGCCAGTAGTATCAGGGCCTCCATGAACACTGAAGCTTTCTTT. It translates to CASSIRASMNTEAFF.

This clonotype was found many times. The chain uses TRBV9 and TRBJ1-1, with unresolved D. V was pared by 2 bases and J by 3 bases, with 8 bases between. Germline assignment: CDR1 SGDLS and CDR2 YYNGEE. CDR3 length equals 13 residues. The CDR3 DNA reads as TGTGCCAGCAGCGTGTCTCCCGACACTGAAGCTTTCTTT. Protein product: CASSVSPDTEAFF. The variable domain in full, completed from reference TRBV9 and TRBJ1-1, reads DSGVTQTPKHLITATGQRVTLRCSPRSGDLSVYWYQQSLDQGLQFLIQYYNGEERAKGNILERFSAQQFPDLHSELNLSSLELGDSALYFCASSVSPDTEAFFGQGTRLTVV.

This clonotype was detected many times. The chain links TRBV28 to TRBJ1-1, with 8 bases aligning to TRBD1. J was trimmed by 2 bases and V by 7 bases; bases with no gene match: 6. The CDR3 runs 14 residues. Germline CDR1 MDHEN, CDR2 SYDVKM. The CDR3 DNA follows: TGTGCCAGCATCCAGGGGGCCATTAACACTGAAGCTTTCTTT. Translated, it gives CASIQGAINTEAFF.